Shown below are 9 T cell receptor beta chains from a single sample sequenced in a study of quantifying T cell responses using KT2 cells. Study-wide context: TCR alpha and beta constant-region primers primed reverse transcription of RNA.

A single-stranded UMI oligo with SP2 sequence was ligated to cDNA 3' ends. The first PCR ran 4 to 5 cycles with an equimolar RC1.1 and RC1.2 beta primer mix. Each CDR3 protein gets one entry after TCRdb re-called the UMI-ligation and nested PCR reads with MiXCR. Counted here are 25,000 to 35,000 distinct CDR3 sequences, about 7.3% occurring once; the ten biggest clones make up about a sixth. What was sequenced was PBMCs spiked with cells of the T cell clone KT2. The receptor set was obtained from a human donor.

The chain couples TRBV7-9 to TRBJ1-1; TRBD1 might be the D (5 bases). V gave up 3 bases and J gave up 9 bases, with 11 bases separating them. CDR3 length: 12 amino acids. The germline V gene has CDR1 SEHNR and CDR2 FQNEAQ (reference sequence). CDR3 region: CASSFPTGKAFF. CDR3 in DNA: TGTGCCAGCAGCTTTCCAACAGGAAAAGCTTTCTTT.

This chain links TRBV4-1 with TRBJ2-3; D remains ambiguous. This CDR3 has 15 amino acids. Germline-derived CDR1 and CDR2 are MGHRA and YSYEKL. Trimming took 1 base from V and 1 from J, leaving 9 bases between them. The CDR3 region has the DNA TGCGCCAGCAGCCAAGGGTTGGGTCGCACAGATACGCAGTATTTT. Encoded protein: CASSQGLGRTDTQYF.

This clonotype was observed at least ten times. As DNA, the CDR3 is TGCAGTGCTAGGGGTAGGGGGCTTAACTATGGCTACACCTTC. It yields the protein CSARGRGLNYGYTF. This sequence joins TRBV20-1 and TRBJ1-2; 7 bases match TRBD1. This CDR3 region has 14 residues. J gave up 1 base and V 3 bases, and 5 bases lay outside the gene matches. The germline gives CDR1 DFQATT, CDR2 SNEGSKA (reference sequence).

This clonotype has just a few counts. The chain carries TRBV9 and TRBJ1-5; D gene uncertain. The V gene lost 4 bases and the J gene lost 3 bases, with 14 bases spanning the gap. This CDR3 contains 15 residues. CDR1 and CDR2 (germline): SGDLS, YYNGEE. CDR3 bases: TGTGCCAGCAGCCCTAGCCTAAATAACAATCAGCCCCAGCATTTT. This translates into CASSPSLNNNQPQHF.

The sample holds many counts of this clonotype. V and J are TRBV19 and TRBJ2-7; 12 bases line up with TRBD2. The ends lost 6 bases at V and 3 bases at J; junction bases unmatched: 9. CDR3 length: 16 amino acids. Germline loops: CDR1 LNHDA, CDR2 SQIVND (reference sequence). In DNA form, the CDR3 reads TGTGCCAGTAGCCTGACTAGCGGGGGCTTAGTCTACGAGCAGTACTTC. Residues: CASSLTSGGLVYEQYF.

This clonotype showed up many times. The V and J genes are TRBV7-9 and TRBJ1-5; tentatively, D is TRBD1 (6 bases). The CDR3 totals 16 residues. From germline, CDR1 is SEHNR and CDR2 FQNEAQ (reference sequence). V dropped 4 bases and J dropped 5 bases, with 18 bases sitting between them. CDR3 in amino acids: CASSSFSTGRDQPQHF. The CDR3 bases are TGTGCCAGCAGCTCATTCTCGACAGGCCGGGATCAGCCCCAGCATTTT.

In its sample, this clonotype was seen a few times. The V call is TRBV29-1, the J call TRBJ2-5, with 8 bases fitting TRBD1. The CDR3 sequence is 13 residues long. The V gene's germline CDR1 is SQVTM and CDR2 ANQGSEA. V shed 7 bases and J 2 bases; nucleotides not matched to a gene: 6. The DNA of the CDR3 is TGCAGCGCGGGACAGGCCCGACAAGAGACCCAGTACTTC. As protein: CSAGQARQETQYF.

The chain is built from TRBV7-9 and TRBJ2-5; D is perhaps TRBD1 (6 bases). V lost 4 bases and J 4 bases, leaving 19 bases between the germline ends. The CDR3 is 16 amino acids. Germline V gene lookup returns CDR1 SEHNR and CDR2 FQNEAQ (reference sequence). The CDR3 region is CASSSALQGGRETQYF. CDR3 DNA: TGTGCCAGCAGCTCTGCGCTACAGGGTGGTAGAGAGACCCAGTACTTC.

The rearrangement joins TRBV7-2 to TRBJ1-4, with 11 bases that match TRBD1. Germline CDR1 is SGHTA and CDR2 is FQGNSA. There are 14 residues in the CDR3. V gave up 5 bases and J gave up 8 bases; unmatched junction bases: 4. This CDR3 reads CASSEDRGQEKLFF. The CDR3, as DNA: TGTGCCAGCAGCGAGGACAGGGGGCAGGAAAAACTGTTTTTT.